This T cell receptor beta chain appears in the sequencing data of a study of T-cell reconstitution after alpha-beta-depleted transplantation in children. About this clonotype: Its antigen is not identified.

Preparing the TCRbeta library involved the use of unique molecular identifiers. Each CDR3 protein is one row after TCRdb ran MiXCR on the PCR reads. The table lists around 300,000 distinct CDR3 sequences, around a tenth of them singletons. The CDR3 is made up of 17 amino acids. Deletions cut 5 bases from V and 0 bases from J, with 17 bases between. The germline CDR1 and CDR2 sequences are SEHNR and FQNEAQ (reference sequence). Study-level results: Surviving recipient T cells and thymic progenitors accounted for the high day-60 TCRbeta diversity observed in some patients. T cells produced anew were the main source of T-cell counts and diversity one year after transplant. About two months after transplant, alpha-beta T cells reportedly came from several hundred expanded graft clones.

The rearrangement links TRBV7-9 to TRBJ1-5; D possibly corresponds to TRBD1 (5 bases). The source material was PBMCs, sampled before TCRalphabeta/CD19-depleted stem cell transplant. The receptor's source is a boy less than two years old with acute myeloid leukemia, due to receive a stem cell transplant. CDR3 nucleotide sequence: TGTGCCAGCAGCCCCGGAGGGGTAAGGGATAGCAATCAGCCCCAGCATTTT. This sequence encodes CASSPGGVRDSNQPQHF.